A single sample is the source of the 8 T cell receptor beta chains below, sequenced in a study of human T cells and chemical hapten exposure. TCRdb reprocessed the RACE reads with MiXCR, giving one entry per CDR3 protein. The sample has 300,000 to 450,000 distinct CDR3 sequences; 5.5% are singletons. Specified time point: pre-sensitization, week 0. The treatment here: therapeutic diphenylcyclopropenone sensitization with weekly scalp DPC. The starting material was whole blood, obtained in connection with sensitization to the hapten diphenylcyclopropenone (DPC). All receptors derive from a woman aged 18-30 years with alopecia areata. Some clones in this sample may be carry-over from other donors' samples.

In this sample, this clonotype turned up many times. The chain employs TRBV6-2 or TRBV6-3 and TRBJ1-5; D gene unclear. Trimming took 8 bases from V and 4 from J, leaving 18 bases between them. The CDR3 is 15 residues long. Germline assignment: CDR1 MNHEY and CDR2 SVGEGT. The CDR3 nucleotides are TGTGCCAGCCCGACGGATTCCAGGAATAATCAGCCCCAGCATTTT. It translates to CASPTDSRNNQPQHF.

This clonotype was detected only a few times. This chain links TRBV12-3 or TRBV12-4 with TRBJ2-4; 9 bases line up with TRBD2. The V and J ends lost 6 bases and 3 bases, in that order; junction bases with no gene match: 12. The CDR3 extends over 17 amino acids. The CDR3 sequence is CASSRTGLAGGKNIQYF. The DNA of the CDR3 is TGTGCCAGCAGCCGGACGGGACTAGCAGGGGGCAAAAACATTCAGTACTTC.

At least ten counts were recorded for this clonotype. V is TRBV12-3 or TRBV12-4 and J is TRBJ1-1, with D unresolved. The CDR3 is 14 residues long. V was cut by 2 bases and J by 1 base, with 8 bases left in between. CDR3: CASSLRAENTEAFF. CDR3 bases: TGTGCCAGCAGTTTAAGGGCAGAGAACACTGAAGCTTTCTTT.

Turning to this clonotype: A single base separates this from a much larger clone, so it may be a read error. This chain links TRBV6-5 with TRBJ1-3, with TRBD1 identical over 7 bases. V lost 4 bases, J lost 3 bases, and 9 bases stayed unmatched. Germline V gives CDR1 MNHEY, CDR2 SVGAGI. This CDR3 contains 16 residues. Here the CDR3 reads CASSFGRGILGNTIYF. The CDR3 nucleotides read TGTGCCAGCAGTTTCGGCAGGGGGATTCTTGGAAACACCATATATTTT.

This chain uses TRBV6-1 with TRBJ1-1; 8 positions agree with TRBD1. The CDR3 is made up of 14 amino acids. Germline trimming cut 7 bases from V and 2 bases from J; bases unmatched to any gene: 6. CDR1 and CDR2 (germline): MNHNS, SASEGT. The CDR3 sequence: CASKADRVNTEAFF. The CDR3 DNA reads TGTGCCAGCAAGGCGGACAGGGTCAACACTGAAGCTTTCTTT.

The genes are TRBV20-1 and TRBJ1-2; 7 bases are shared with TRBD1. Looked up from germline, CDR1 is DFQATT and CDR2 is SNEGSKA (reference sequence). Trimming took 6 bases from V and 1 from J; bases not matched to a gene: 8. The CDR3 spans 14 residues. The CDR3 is CSARDSPVNYGYTF. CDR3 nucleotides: TGCAGTGCGAGGGACAGTCCCGTTAACTATGGCTACACCTTC.

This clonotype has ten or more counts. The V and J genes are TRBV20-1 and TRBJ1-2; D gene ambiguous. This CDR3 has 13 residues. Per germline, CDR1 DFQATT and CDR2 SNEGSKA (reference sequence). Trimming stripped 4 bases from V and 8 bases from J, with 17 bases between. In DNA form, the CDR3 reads TGCAGTGCTATTATTACCCAGCTACAGGGCTACACCTTC. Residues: CSAIITQLQGYTF.

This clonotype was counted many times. CDR3 amino acids: CASSLLTSAFSYNEQFF. In nucleotides, the CDR3 is TGTGCCAGCAGCTTGTTGACTAGCGCATTCTCCTACAATGAGCAGTTCTTC. The chain joins TRBV5-5 to TRBJ2-1, with 8 nucleotides matching TRBD2. The CDR3 consists of 17 residues. CDR1 SGHKS and CDR2 YYEKEE come from the germline V gene (reference sequence). V dropped 1 base and J dropped 0; count of bases not matched to a gene: 6.